This T cell receptor (beta chain) was found in a study of beta chain features in type 1 diabetes. A few counts support this clone. The target antigen is unknown. Its ends do not fully match the called genes, so a read error is possible. About 110 mL of blood, on average, came from one heparinised draw per donor. Germline CDR1 and CDR2: SGHNT and YYREEE (reference sequence). The CDR3 consists of 14 residues. Study conclusions and caveats: All four CD4+ subsets from Type 1 diabetes patients carried moderately but significantly shorter TCRB CDR3s.

Expressed TCRB transcripts were sequenced, since all the RNA that had been isolated was reverse transcribed. Sequencing used immunoSEQ multiplex PCR; TCRdb keeps in-frame clones, though not all of them. The data hold some 350,000 clones, with roughly 14% observed a single time. The TCR comes from a woman in her late teens or twenties with type 1 diabetes. V and J are TRBV5-4 and TRBJ2-2; D is undetermined. The sample taken for sequencing was naive CD4+ T cells from blood. Written as DNA, the CDR3 is TGTGCCAGCAGCTTAAATCAGAACGCCGGGGAGCTGTTTTTT. Its translation is CASSLNQNAGELFF.